This entry features one TCR beta chain sequence. The data stem from a study of OX40 agonist ivuxolimab in advanced cancers. Study background: An agonistic anti-OX40 (CD134) antibody, ivuxolimab, was used to treat the patients. In three patients, partial responses were observed, one with hepatocellular carcinoma and two with cutaneous melanoma.

Trimming removed 0 bases from V and 2 bases from J, with 17 bases in between. The CDR3 is 18 residues long. Germline lookup yields CDR1 SGHVS and CDR2 FQNEAQ. TCRdb's table, derived via immunoSEQ multiplex PCR, lists solely in-frame clones and lacks some. The profile covers around 62,000 clones, with roughly 87% appearing a single time and about 5% taken by the ten largest. Sequencing used CD4+ or CD8+ T cells sorted from blood, obtained in a trial of the OX40 agonist ivuxolimab. This chain joins TRBV7-8 and TRBJ1-3; a possible D gene is TRBD1 (6 bases). The sequence came from an adult with an advanced solid tumor such as melanoma, head and neck, liver or kidney cancer. CDR3 nucleotides: TGTGCCAGCAGCTTAGCGCAGGCAGGGGTATGGCCTGGAAACACCATATATTTT. Translated, it gives CASSLAQAGVWPGNTIYF.